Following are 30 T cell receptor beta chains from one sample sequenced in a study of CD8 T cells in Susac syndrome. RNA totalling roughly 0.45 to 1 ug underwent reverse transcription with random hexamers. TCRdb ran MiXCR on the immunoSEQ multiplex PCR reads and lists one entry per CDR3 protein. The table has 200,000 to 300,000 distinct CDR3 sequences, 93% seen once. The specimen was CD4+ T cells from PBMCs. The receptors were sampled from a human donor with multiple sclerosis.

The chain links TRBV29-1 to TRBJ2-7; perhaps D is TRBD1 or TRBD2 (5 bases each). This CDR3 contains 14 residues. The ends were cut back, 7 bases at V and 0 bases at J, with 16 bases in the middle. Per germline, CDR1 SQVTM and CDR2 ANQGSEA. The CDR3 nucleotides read TGCAGCGGTATCCGGGACGTTGGCTCCTACGAGCAGTACGTC. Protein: CSGIRDVGSYEQYV.

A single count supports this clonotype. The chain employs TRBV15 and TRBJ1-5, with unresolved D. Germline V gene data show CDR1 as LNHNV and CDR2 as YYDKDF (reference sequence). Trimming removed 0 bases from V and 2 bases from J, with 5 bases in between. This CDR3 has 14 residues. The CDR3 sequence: CATSRDLGNQPQHF. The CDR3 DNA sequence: TGTGCCACCAGCAGAGATCTTGGCAATCAGCCCCAGCATTTT.

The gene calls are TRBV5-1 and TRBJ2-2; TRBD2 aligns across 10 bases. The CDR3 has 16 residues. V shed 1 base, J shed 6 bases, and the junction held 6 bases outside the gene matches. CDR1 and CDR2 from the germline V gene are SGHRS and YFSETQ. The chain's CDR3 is CASSLSLAGVAGELFF. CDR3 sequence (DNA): TGCGCCAGCAGCTTGTCTCTAGCGGGAGTGGCCGGGGAGCTGTTTTTT.

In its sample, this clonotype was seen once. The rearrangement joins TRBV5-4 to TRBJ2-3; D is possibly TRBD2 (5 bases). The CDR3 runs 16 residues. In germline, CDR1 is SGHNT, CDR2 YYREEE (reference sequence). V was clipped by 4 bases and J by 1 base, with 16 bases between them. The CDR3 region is CASSPGRAGGTDTQYF. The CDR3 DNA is TGTGCCAGCAGCCCAGGACGGGCCGGGGGCACAGATACGCAGTATTTT.

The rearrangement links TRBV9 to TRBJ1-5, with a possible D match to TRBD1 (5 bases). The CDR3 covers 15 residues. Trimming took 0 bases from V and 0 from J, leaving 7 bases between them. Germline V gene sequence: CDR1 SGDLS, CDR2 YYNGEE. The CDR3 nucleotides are TGTGCCAGCAGCGTAGGACAGTATAGCAATCAGCCCCAGCATTTT. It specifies CASSVGQYSNQPQHF. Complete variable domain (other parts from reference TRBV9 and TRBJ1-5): DSGVTQTPKHLITATGQRVTLRCSPRSGDLSVYWYQQSLDQGLQFLIQYYNGEERAKGNILERFSAQQFPDLHSELNLSSLELGDSALYFCASSVGQYSNQPQHFGDGTRLSIL.

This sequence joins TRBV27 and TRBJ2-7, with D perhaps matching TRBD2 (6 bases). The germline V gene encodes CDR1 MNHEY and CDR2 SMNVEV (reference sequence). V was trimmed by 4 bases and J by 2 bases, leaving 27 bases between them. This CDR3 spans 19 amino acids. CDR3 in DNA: TGTGCCAGCAGTTCCCCACTGGCCTTGAGGAGCGGGTTTCCCTACGAGCAGTACTTC. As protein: CASSSPLALRSGFPYEQYF.

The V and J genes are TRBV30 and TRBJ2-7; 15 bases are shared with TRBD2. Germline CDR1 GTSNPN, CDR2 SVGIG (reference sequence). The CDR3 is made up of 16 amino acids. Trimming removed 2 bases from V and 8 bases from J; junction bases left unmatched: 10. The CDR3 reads CAWSPGLAGGLFKQYF. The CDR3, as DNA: TGTGCCTGGAGTCCCGGACTAGCGGGGGGGCTCTTCAAGCAGTACTTC.

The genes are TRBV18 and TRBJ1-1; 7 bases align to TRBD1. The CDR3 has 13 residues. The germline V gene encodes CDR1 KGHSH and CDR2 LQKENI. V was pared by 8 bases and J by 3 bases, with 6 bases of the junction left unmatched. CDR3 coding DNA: TGTGCCAGCGGGACAGTGGGGGACACTGAAGCTTTCTTT. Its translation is CASGTVGDTEAFF.

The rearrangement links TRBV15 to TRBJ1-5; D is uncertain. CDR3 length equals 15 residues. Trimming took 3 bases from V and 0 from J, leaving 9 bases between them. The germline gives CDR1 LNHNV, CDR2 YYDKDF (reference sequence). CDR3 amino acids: CATSRQKNSNQPQHF. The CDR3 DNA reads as TGTGCCACCAGCAGGCAGAAAAATAGCAATCAGCCCCAGCATTTT.

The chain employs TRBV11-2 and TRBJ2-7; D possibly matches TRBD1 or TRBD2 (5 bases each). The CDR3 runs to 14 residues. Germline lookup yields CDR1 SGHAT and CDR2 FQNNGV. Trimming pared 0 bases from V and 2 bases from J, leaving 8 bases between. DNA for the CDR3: TGTGCCAGCAGCTTAGATTGGGGGACCTACGAGCAGTACTTC. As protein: CASSLDWGTYEQYF.

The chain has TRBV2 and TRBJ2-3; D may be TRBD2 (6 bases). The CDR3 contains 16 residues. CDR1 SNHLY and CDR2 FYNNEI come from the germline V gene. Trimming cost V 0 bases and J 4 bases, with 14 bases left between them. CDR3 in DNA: TGTGCCAGCAGTGAAGCGGGGGGAAACCCCTCAGATACGCAGTATTTT. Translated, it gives CASSEAGGNPSDTQYF.

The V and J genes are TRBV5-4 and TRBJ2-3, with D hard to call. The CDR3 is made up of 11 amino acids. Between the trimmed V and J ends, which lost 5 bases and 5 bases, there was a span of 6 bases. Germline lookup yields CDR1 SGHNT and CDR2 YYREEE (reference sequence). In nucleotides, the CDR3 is TGTGCCAGCAGTAAAAGAGATACGCAGTATTTT. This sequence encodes CASSKRDTQYF.

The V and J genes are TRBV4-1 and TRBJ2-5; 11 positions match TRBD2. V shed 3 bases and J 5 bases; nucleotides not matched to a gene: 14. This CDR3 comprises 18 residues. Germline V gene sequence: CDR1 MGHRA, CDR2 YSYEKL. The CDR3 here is CASSQGRLAGPIRETQYF. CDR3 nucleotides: TGCGCCAGCAGCCAGGGGCGACTAGCGGGACCGATTCGGGAGACCCAGTACTTC.

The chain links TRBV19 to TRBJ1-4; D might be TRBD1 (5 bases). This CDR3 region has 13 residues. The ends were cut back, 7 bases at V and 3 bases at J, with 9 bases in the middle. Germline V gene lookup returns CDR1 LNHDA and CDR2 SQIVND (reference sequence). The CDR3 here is CASNRGPNEKLFF. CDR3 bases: TGTGCCAGTAATCGGGGCCCTAATGAAAAACTGTTTTTT.

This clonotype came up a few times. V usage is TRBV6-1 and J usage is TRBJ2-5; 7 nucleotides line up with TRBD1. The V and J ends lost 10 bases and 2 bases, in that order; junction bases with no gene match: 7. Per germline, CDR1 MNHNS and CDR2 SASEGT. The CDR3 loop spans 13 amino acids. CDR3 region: CATRTGPQETQYF. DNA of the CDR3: TGTGCCACAAGGACAGGCCCACAAGAGACCCAGTACTTC.

CDR3 sequence reads: CASSKIAGVISPAYNEQFF. In DNA form, the CDR3 reads TGTGCCAGCAGCAAGATAGCGGGAGTCATTAGCCCTGCCTACAATGAGCAGTTCTTC. The chain recombines TRBV7-9 with TRBJ2-1; 9 bases match TRBD2. CDR3 length equals 19 residues. Trimming at V came to 5 bases and at J to 2 bases, leaving 16 bases not matched to a gene. Germline values: CDR1 SEHNR, CDR2 FQNEAQ (reference sequence). Drawing the rest from reference TRBV7-9 and TRBJ2-1, the complete variable domain is DTGVSQNPRHKITKRGQNVTFRCDPISEHNRLYWYRQTLGQGPEFLTYFQNEAQLEKSRLLSDRFSAERPKGSFSTLEIQRTEQGDSAMYLCASSKIAGVISPAYNEQFFGPGTRLTVL.

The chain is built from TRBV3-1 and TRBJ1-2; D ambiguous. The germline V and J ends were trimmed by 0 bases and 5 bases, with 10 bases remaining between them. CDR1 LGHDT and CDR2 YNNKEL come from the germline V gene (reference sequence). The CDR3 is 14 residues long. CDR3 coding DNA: TGTGCCAGCAGCCAAGATGGCGCCGGATATGGCTACACCTTC. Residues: CASSQDGAGYGYTF.

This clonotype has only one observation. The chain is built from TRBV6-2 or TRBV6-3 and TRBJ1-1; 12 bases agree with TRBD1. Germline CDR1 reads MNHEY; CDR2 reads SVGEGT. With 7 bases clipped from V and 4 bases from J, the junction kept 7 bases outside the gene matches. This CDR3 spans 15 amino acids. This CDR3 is CASKPSGQGATEAFF. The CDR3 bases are TGTGCCAGCAAACCCTCGGGACAGGGGGCCACTGAAGCTTTCTTT.

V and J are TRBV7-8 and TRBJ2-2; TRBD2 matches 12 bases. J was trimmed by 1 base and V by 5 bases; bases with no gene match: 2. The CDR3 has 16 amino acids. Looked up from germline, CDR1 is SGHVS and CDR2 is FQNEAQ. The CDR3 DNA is TGTGCCAGCAGCAAGACTAGCGGGAGGAACACCGGGGAGCTGTTTTTT. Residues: CASSKTSGRNTGELFF.

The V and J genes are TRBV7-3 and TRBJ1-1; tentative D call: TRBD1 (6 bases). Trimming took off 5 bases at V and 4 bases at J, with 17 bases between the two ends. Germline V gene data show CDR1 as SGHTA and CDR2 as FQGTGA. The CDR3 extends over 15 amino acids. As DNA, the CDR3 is TGTGCCAGCAGCGCACAGGGAGCCAGGGGCACTGAAGCTTTCTTT. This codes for CASSAQGARGTEAFF.

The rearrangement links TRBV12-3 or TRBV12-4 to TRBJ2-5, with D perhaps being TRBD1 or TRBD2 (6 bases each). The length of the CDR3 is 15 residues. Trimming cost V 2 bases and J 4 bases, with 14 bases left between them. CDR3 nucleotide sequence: TGTGCCAGCAGTTTATGGGGGGCAGGCTCAGAGACCCAGTACTTC. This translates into CASSLWGAGSETQYF.

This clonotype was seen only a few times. CDR3 coding DNA: TGTGCCAGCAGGGAAAGGGGACAGGGCGGGGGCTACACCTTC. Protein: CASRERGQGGGYTF. V is TRBV2 and J is TRBJ1-2, with 9 bases fitting TRBD1. The CDR3 consists of 14 residues. Trimming cost V 6 bases and J 8 bases; bases outside gene matches: 10. The germline CDR1 and CDR2 sequences are SNHLY and FYNNEI.

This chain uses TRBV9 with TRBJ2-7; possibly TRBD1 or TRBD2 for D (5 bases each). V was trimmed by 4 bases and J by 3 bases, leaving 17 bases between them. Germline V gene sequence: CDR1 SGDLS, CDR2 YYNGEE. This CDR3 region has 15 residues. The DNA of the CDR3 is TGTGCCAGCAGCCCCGGGACGGGATTTATCTACGAGCAGTACTTC. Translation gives CASSPGTGFIYEQYF.

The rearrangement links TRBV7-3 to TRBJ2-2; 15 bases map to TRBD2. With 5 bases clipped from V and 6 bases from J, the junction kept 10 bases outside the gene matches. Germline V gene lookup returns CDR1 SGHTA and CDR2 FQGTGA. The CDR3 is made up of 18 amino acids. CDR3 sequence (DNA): TGTGCCAGCAGCCCCCGCGGACTAGCGGGGGGGCTGGCCGGGGAGCTGTTTTTT. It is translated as CASSPRGLAGGLAGELFF.

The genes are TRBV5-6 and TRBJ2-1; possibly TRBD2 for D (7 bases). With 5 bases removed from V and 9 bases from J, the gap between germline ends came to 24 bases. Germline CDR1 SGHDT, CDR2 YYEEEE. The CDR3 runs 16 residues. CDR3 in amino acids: CASRRRGASPAGEQFF. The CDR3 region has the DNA TGTGCCAGCAGACGCCGGGGGGCGTCCCCTGCCGGTGAGCAGTTCTTC.

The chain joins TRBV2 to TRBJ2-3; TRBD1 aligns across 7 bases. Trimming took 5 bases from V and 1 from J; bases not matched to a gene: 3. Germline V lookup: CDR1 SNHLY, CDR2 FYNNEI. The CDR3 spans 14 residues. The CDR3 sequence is CASSNGQGTDTQYF. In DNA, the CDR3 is TGTGCCAGCAGTAATGGACAGGGCACAGATACGCAGTATTTT.

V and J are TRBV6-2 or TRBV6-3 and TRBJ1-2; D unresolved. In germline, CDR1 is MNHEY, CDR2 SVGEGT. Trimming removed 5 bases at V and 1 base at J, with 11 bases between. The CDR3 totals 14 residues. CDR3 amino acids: CASSASGNNYGYTF. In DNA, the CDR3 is TGTGCCAGCAGTGCCTCCGGTAATAACTATGGCTACACCTTC.

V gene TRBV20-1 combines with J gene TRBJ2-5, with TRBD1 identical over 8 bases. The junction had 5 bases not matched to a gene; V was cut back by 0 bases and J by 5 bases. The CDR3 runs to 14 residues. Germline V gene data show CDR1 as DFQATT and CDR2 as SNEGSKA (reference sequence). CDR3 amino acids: CSARDLRTGETQYF. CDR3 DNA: TGCAGTGCTAGAGATCTGAGGACAGGGGAGACCCAGTACTTC.

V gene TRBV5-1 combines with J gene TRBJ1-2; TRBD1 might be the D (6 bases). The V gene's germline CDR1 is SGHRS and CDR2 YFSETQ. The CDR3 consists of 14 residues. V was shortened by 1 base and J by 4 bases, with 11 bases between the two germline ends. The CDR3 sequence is CASSLSGGLYGYTF. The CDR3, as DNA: TGCGCCAGCAGCTTGTCTGGGGGCCTCTATGGCTACACCTTC.

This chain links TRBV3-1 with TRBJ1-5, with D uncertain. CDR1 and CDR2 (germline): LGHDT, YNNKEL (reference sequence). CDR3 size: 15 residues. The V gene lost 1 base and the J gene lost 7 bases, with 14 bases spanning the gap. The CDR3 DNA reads TGTGCCAGCAGCCAAGCGAGGGAACGGTCCCAGCCCCAGCATTTT. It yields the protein CASSQARERSQPQHF. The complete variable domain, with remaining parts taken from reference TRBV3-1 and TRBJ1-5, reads DTAVSQTPKYLVTQMGNDKSIKCEQNLGHDTMYWYKQDSKKFLKIMFSYNNKELIINETVPNRFSPKSPDKAHLNLHINSLELGDSAVYFCASSQARERSQPQHFGDGTRLSIL.